The source of this TCR beta chain is a study of metastatic and nonmetastatic thyroid tumors. TCRdb reprocessed the PCR reads via MiXCR. The sample has tens of thousands of clones; approximately 15% are singletons. This clone has only a few counts. A read error may be the cause here, since a much bigger clone is one base away. CDR1 and CDR2 (germline): SQVTM, ANQGSEA. The V and J ends lost 0 bases and 10 bases respectively, with 12 bases between them. The CDR3 contains 12 residues. Each patient went into thyroid surgery without having received any treatment. The clonotype was recovered from a female donor with papillary thyroid cancer or a benign thyroid nodule (not recorded which). Some clones in this sample may be carry-over from other donors' samples. The V call is TRBV29-1, the J call TRBJ2-5; tentatively, D is TRBD1 (5 bases). Sequencing was performed on tumor tissue. The CDR3 DNA reads TGCAGCGTTGAAGATCAGGGTCAGATCCAGTACTTC. Amino acids: CSVEDQGQIQYF. Full variable domain (missing parts from reference TRBV29-1 and TRBJ2-5): SAVISQKPSRDICQRGTSLTIQCQVDSQVTMMFWYRQQPGQSLTLIATANQGSEATYESGFVIDKFPISRPNLTFSTLTVSNMSPEDSSIYLCSVEDQGQIQYFGPGTRLLVL.